This T cell receptor (beta chain) was identified during a study of PD-1 blockade in mismatch repair-deficient tumors. Every patient had mismatch repair deficiency by PCR or immunohistochemistry. Using immunoSEQ multiplex PCR, the repertoire was profiled, and TCRdb retains in-frame clones only, with some absent. The table records 30,000 to 45,000 clones, around 80% of them present only once. CDR1 is MDHEN and CDR2 is SYDVKM in the germline V gene. There are 15 residues in the CDR3. V trimming: 2 bases; J trimming: 9 bases; junction bases outside the gene matches: 10. The chain combines TRBV28 with TRBJ2-1; TRBD2 aligns across 7 bases. This sample comprised PBMCs, obtained 38 to 40 weeks after starting pembrolizumab. This sequence was found in an adult with mismatch repair-deficient cancer. The CDR3 sequence is CASSLVRGGSGEQFF. The CDR3 nucleotides read TGTGCCAGCAGTTTAGTTCGGGGCGGGAGCGGTGAGCAGTTCTTC.